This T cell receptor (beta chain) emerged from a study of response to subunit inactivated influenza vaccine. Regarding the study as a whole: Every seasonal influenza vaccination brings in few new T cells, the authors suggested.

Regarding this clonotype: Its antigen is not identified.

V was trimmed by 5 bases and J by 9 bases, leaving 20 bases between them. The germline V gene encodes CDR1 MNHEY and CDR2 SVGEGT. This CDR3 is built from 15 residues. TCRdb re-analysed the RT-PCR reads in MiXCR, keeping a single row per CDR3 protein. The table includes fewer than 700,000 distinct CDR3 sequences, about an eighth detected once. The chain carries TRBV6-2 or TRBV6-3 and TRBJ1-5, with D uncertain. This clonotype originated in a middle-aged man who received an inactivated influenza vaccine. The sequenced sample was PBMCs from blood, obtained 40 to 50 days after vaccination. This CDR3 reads CASSVEMTLALPQHF. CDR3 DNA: TGTGCCAGCAGTGTAGAGATGACACTTGCTTTGCCCCAGCATTTT.